The present T cell receptor (beta chain) was sequenced within a study of control samples from healthy donors and cancer patients (dated by TCRdb to 2019 to 2021). The CDR3 goes from the cysteine to the phenylalanine over 14 residues. Left in the record is the CDR3 DNA by itself, 42 bases read in frame from the first base. Clipping removes 3 bases from V and 3 bases from J, with 3 as the unmatched junction base count. CDR1 and CDR2 (KGHSH, LQKENI) derive from the germline V gene. Receptors were amplified or captured by the immunoSEQ multiplex PCR assay. The table comes from immuneACCESS by way of TCRdb, which keeps in-frame sequences with V and J called. Part of the clones is missing from these tables; in studies checked, under half for an unresolved V gene and the rest for unknown reasons. Present in this sample are roughly 170,000 clones, around 95% of which were seen just once. The ten largest make up 4.1% of the sample.

Remarks on this clone: Its cognate antigen has yet to be identified. No quality values exist for individual bases; no much larger clone is one base distant.

Sequencing was performed on blood. The clonotype was recovered from a woman in her sixties or seventies in good health. The sequence joins TRBV18 to TRBJ2-3; the central 7 bases match TRBD1. The bases read TGTGCCAGCTCACCGGGACAGACAACAGATACGCAGTATTTT. Its translation reads: CASSPGQTTDTQYF.